The TCR beta chain under discussion was sequenced for a study of blood T cell repertoires in COVID-19 (dated by TCRdb to the early 2020s). General notes on the study: The collaborator samples originated in the United States, Italy and Spain and spanned the acute and convalescent phases of COVID-19. The repertoires were released in a freely available public database meant as a resource for research on the immune response to SARS-CoV-2. Deeply sampled blood TCRbeta repertoires from subjects exposed to, actively infected with, or recovered from COVID-19 were included in the dataset. Nearly every sample came with metadata listing a de-identified subject ID, COVID-19 status, age in years and sex. Samples were obtained from the ongoing ImmuneRACE study (first 160 participants) and from about 1,300 subjects provided by 6 global collaborators. The material from the prospective study consisted of cDNA or gDNA derived from T cells, B-cell-depleted T cells, or PBMCs. Where available, HLA class I and class II types were obtained from metadata supplied by the sample provider rather than from assay-based typing.

In regard to this clone: Which antigen it targets is not known. Base quality data are lacking; no much larger clone is found one base away.

TCRbeta CDR3 regions were amplified from genomic DNA by means of the immunoSEQ Assay, a bias-controlled multiplex PCR. Per the original workflow: Within the assay, amplification of reference gene primers was used to estimate how many nucleated cells each sample contained. To quantify the absolute abundance of each unique TCRbeta CDR3 rearrangement, sequence reads were collapsed and filtered. For each sample, productive Simpson clonality was calculated as the square root of Simpson's diversity index over productive rearrangements. The table was pulled from immuneACCESS by TCRdb, which kept in-frame rearrangements only. Such tables lose some clones; where checked, under half of the loss comes from unresolved V genes, and the rest has no known cause. D and trimming were read from the DNA, whereas the V and J calls and clone size are those reported in that table. The sample data list roughly 190,000 clones, and 82% of these were observed just once. Jointly, the top ten make up about 10% of the sample.

The CDR3 measures 14 amino acids from cysteine to phenylalanine. The DNA shown is the 42-base CDR3, in frame from base 1. According to the germline V gene, CDR1 reads KGHSH and CDR2 reads LQKENI. V is pruned by 5 bases and J by 3 bases, leaving 4 bases of the junction without a gene match. Points the paper makes about the study in general: Clinical and demographic metadata were provided uncurated, with the amount varying by source and participant.

Participants in the prospective study were enrolled through a virtual design, were aged about 18 to 89 years, and lived in fewer than 30 United States geographic areas. Cohort assignment in the prospective study relied on participant-reported clinical history from a screening survey and a study questionnaire. Recovered participants in ImmuneRACE Cohort 3 were defined as having two consecutive negative NP/OP PCR tests, clearance from a healthcare professional, or resolution of symptoms. Mobile phlebotomists in the prospective study collected whole blood, serum and a nasopharyngeal or oropharyngeal swab from every participant. Additional blood draws and questionnaires over an approximately two-month period could optionally be provided by prospective study participants. Prospective study blood samples were shipped either frozen or at room temperature before DNA extraction.

In this chain, TRBV18 is recombined with TRBJ2-5, with TRBD1 identical over 9 junction bases. Sequencing was performed on PBMCs or T cells enriched from blood (not recorded which). The source is a man in his forties who had recovered from COVID-19. The nucleotide sequence reads TGTGCCAGCTCAAACAGGGGGCCGGAAGAGACCCAGTACTTC. Protein translation: CASSNRGPEETQYF.